The present entry profiles one T cell receptor (beta chain) with its context. This specimen comes from a study of OX40 agonist ivuxolimab in advanced cancers. Sequenced by immunoSEQ multiplex PCR; TCRdb stores in-frame clones only, minus some. The table shows 50,000 to 60,000 clones, with approximately 90% occurring only once. Germline V gene lookup returns CDR1 SEHNR and CDR2 FQNEAQ (reference sequence). The CDR3 has 17 amino acids. V lost 5 bases, J lost 1 base, and 17 bases lay in between. The starting material was CD4+ or CD8+ T cells sorted from blood, obtained in a trial of the OX40 agonist ivuxolimab. J is TRBJ2-2 and V is TRBV7-9, with D unclear. The TCR originated in an adult with an advanced solid tumor such as melanoma, head and neck, liver or kidney cancer. In DNA, the CDR3 is TGTGCCAGCAGCCCCCCCGGTGCCGTTTTGAACACCGGGGAGCTGTTTTTT. Translating gives CASSPPGAVLNTGELFF.